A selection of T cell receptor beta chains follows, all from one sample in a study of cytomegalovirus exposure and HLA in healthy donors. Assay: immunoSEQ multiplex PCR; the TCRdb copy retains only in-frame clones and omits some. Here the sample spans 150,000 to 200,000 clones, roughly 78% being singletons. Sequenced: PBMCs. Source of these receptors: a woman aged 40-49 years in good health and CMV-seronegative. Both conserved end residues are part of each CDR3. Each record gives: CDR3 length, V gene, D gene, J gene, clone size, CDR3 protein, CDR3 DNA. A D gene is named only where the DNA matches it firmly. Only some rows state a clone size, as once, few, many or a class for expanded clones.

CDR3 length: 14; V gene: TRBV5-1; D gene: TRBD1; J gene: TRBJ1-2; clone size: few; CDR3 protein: CASSPGDSFYGYTF; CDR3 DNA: TGCGCCAGCAGCCCCGGGGACAGTTTCTATGGCTACACCTTC
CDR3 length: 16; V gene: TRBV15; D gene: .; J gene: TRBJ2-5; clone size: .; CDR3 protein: CATSRERRVAQETQYF; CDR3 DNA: TGTGCCACCAGCAGAGAGCGTCGGGTCGCCCAAGAGACCCAGTACTTC
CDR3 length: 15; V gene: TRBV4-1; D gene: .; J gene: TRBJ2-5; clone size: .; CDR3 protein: CASSQPASRQETQYF; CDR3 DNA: TGCGCCAGCAGCCAGCCTGCTAGCAGACAAGAGACCCAGTACTTC
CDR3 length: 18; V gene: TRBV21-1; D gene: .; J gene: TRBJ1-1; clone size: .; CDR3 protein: CASSKALRAEGPQTEAFF; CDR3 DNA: TGTGCCAGCAGCAAAGCGCTCCGGGCTGAGGGTCCACAAACTGAAGCTTTCTTT
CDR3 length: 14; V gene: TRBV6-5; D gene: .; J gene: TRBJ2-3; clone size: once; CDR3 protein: CASSYVSSTDTQYF; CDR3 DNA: TGTGCCAGCAGTTACGTATCTAGCACAGATACGCAGTATTTT
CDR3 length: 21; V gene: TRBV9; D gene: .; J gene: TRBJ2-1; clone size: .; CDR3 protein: CASSVAEVGGSLASSYNEQFF; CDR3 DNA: TGTGCCAGCAGCGTAGCAGAGGTTGGGGGCTCCCTAGCCAGCTCCTACAATGAGCAGTTCTTC
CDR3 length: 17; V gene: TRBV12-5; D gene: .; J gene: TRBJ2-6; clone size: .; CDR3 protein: CASGVDRVSSGANVLTF; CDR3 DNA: TGTGCTAGTGGTGTGGACAGAGTATCCTCTGGGGCCAACGTCCTGACTTTC
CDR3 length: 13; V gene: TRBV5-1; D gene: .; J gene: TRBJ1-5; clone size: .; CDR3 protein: CASSLGGAQPQHF; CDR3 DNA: TGCGCCAGCAGCTTGGGTGGAGCTCAGCCCCAGCATTTT
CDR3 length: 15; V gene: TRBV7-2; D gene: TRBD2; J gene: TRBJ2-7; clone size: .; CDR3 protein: CASRPRLAGPWEQYF; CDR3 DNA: TGTGCCAGCAGACCCCGACTAGCGGGACCTTGGGAGCAGTACTTC
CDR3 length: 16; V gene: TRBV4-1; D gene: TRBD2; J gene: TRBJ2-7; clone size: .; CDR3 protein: CASSQERVAGAYEQYF; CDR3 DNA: TGCGCCAGCAGCCAAGAAAGAGTAGCGGGGGCCTACGAGCAGTACTTC
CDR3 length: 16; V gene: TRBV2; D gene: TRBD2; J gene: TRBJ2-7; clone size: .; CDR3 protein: CASSGQGTSGKIEQYF; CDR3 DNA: TGTGCCAGCTCAGGCCAAGGGACTAGCGGAAAGATCGAGCAGTACTTC
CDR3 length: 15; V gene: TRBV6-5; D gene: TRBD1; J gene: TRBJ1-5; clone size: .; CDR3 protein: CASKLGTGGNQPQHF; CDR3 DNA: TGTGCCAGCAAATTAGGGACAGGGGGGAATCAGCCCCAGCATTTT
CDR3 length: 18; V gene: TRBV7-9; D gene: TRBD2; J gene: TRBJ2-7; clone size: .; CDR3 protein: CASSLVGGGGTHYYEQYF; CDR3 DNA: TGTGCCAGCAGCTTAGTTGGCGGCGGGGGGACCCACTACTACGAGCAGTACTTC
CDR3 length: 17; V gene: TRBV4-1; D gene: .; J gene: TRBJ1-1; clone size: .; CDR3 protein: CASSQAPPGGVGTEASF; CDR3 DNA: TGCGCCAGCAGCCAAGCACCCCCCGGGGGGGTGGGGACTGAAGCTTCCTTT
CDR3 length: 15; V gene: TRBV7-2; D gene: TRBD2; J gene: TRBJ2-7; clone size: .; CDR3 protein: CASSPRLAATYEQYF; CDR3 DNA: TGTGCCAGCAGCCCCCGACTAGCTGCTACCTACGAGCAGTACTTC
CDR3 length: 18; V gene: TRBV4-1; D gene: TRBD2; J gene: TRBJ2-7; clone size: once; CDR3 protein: CASSQDRGTSGGPYEQYF; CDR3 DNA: TGCGCCAGCAGCCAAGATCGGGGAACTAGCGGGGGGCCCTACGAGCAGTACTTC
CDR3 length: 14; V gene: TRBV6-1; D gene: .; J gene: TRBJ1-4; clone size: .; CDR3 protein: CASSESQNNEKLFF; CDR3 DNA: TGTGCCAGCAGTGAATCACAGAATAATGAAAAACTGTTTTTT
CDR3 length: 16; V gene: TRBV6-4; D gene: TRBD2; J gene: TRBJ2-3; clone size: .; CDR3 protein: CASSDRVSGAADTQYF; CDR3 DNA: TGTGCCAGCAGTGATCGTGTAAGCGGGGCTGCAGATACGCAGTATTTT
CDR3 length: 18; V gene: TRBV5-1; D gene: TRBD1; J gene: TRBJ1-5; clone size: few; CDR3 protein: CASSLSRDRVSVVQPQHF; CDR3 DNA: TGCGCCAGCAGCTTAAGCCGGGACAGGGTATCGGTTGTTCAGCCCCAGCATTTT
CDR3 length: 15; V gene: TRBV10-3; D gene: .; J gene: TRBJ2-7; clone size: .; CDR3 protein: CAISAQTTSSYEQYF; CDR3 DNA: TGTGCCATCTCAGCACAGACCACGAGCTCCTACGAGCAGTACTTC
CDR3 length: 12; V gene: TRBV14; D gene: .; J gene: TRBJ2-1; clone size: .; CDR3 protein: CASSQDWAEQFF; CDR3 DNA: TGTGCCAGCAGCCAAGATTGGGCTGAGCAGTTCTTC
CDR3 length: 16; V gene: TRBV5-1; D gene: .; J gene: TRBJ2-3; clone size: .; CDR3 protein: CASSLVNGGLTDTQYF; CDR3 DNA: TGCGCCAGCAGCTTGGTGAACGGGGGGCTCACAGATACGCAGTATTTT
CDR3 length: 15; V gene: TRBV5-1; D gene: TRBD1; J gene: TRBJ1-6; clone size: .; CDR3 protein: CASSLGDRASSPLHF; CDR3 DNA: TGCGCCAGCAGCTTGGGGGACAGGGCTTCCTCACCCCTCCACTTT
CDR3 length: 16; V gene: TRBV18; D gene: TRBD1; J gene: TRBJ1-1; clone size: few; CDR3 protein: CASSLLDRGSNTEAFF; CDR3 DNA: TGTGCCAGCTCACTTCTAGACAGGGGATCGAACACTGAAGCTTTCTTT
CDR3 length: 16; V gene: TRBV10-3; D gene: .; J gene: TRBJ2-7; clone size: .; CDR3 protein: CAISESEAASLYEQYF; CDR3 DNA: TGTGCCATCAGTGAGTCGGAAGCAGCTAGCCTGTACGAGCAGTACTTC
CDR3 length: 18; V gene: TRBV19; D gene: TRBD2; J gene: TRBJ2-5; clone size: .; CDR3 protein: CASSMRTSGGPFGETQYF; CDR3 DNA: TGTGCCAGTAGTATGAGGACTAGCGGGGGGCCTTTCGGGGAGACCCAGTACTTC
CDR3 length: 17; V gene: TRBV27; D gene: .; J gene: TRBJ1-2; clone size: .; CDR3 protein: CASSLDRGRAINYGYTF; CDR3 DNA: TGTGCCAGCAGTTTGGACCGTGGCAGGGCCATTAACTATGGCTACACCTTC
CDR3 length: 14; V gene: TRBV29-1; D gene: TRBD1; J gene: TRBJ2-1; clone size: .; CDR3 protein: CSVGTGERYNEQFF; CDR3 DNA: TGCAGCGTAGGGACAGGGGAGCGTTACAATGAGCAGTTCTTC